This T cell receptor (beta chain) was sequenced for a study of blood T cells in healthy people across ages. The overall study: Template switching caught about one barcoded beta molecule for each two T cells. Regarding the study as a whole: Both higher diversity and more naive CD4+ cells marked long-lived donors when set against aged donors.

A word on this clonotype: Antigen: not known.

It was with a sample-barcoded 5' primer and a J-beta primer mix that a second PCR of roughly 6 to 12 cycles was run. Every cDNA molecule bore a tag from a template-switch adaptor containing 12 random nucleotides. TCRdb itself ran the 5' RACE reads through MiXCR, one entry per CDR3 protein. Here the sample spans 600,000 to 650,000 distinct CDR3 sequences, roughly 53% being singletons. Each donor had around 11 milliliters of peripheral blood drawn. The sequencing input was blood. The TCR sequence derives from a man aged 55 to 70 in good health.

CDR3 DNA: TGCAGCGGGGAGGACGGAAGCTATGGCTACACCTTC. Translating gives CSGEDGSYGYTF. The chain employs TRBV29-1 and TRBJ1-2; no reliable D call. Deletions cut 7 bases from V and 4 bases from J, with 13 bases between. Germline V gives CDR1 SQVTM, CDR2 ANQGSEA. The CDR3 consists of 12 residues.